The 19 T cell receptor beta chains presented below share a single source sample, sequenced in a study of cytomegalovirus exposure and HLA in healthy donors. In the PCR, 60 Vbeta and 13 Jbeta primers were used. Only in-frame clones appear in the TCRdb table, and some are missing; sequencing was by immunoSEQ multiplex PCR. The sample consists of approximately 170,000 clones, 68% of them appearing once. The specimen sequenced was PBMCs. These receptors came from a woman aged 18-29 years in good health and CMV-seropositive.

The chain couples TRBV10-3 to TRBJ2-1; no firm D call. Germline V gives CDR1 ENHRY, CDR2 SYGVKD. CDR3 length: 11 amino acids. The V end lost 3 bases, the J end lost 12 bases, and 9 bases lay between the germline ends. This CDR3 reads CAISDGYRQFF. The CDR3 nucleotides read TGTGCCATCAGTGATGGGTACAGGCAGTTCTTC.

The J gene is TRBJ1-5, the V gene TRBV28, with D perhaps TRBD1 (6 bases). Per the germline V gene, CDR1 is MDHEN and CDR2 is SYDVKM. The CDR3 totals 12 residues. The V and J ends lost 8 bases and 4 bases respectively, with 9 bases between them. The CDR3 coding sequence is TGTGCCAGCGTTACAGGGAATCAGCCCCAGCATTTT. This translates into CASVTGNQPQHF. The full variable domain, in which reference TRBV28 and TRBJ1-5 provide the parts outside the CDR3, is DVKVTQSSRYLVKRTGEKVFLECVQDMDHENMFWYRQDPGLGLRLIYFSYDVKMKEKGDIPEGYSVSREKKERFSLILESASTNQTSMYLCASVTGNQPQHFGDGTRLSIL.

This sequence joins TRBV19 and TRBJ1-2; 12 bases are a match to TRBD1. CDR3 length: 17 residues. V trimming: 5 bases; J trimming: 6 bases; junction bases outside the gene matches: 13. The germline V gene has CDR1 LNHDA and CDR2 SQIVND (reference sequence). The CDR3 loop reads CASSDSGQGARIHGYTF. CDR3 in DNA: TGTGCCAGTAGTGACTCGGGACAGGGGGCGCGTATTCATGGCTACACCTTC.

The chain employs TRBV5-8 and TRBJ2-4, with 8 bases matching TRBD2. Germline V gene sequence: CDR1 SGHTS, CDR2 YDEGEE. The CDR3 extends over 16 amino acids. Losses at the gene ends were 4 bases for V and 0 bases for J; bases not matched to a gene: 6. The CDR3, as DNA: TGTGCCAGCAGCATAAGCGGGAGTGGAGCCAAAAACATTCAGTACTTC. Protein: CASSISGSGAKNIQYF. Combining the CDR3 with reference TRBV5-8 and TRBJ2-4 gives the whole variable domain EAGVTQSPTHLIKTRGQQATLRCSPISGHTSVYWYQQALGLGLQFLLWYDEGEERNRGNFPPRFSGRQFPNYSSELNVNALELEDSALYLCASSISGSGAKNIQYFGAGTRLSVL.

This clone was detected only a few times. V gene TRBV14 combines with J gene TRBJ2-2; 7 positions agree with TRBD1. Per the germline V gene, CDR1 is SGHDN and CDR2 is FVKESK. The CDR3 consists of 15 residues. The trim removed 6 bases at V and 3 bases at J, leaving 7 bases unmatched. The CDR3 nucleotides read TGTGCCAGCAGACAGACAGGGTTGTACACCGGGGAGCTGTTTTTT. It is translated as CASRQTGLYTGELFF.

The chain has TRBV29-1 and TRBJ1-2, with a weak D call TRBD1 (6 bases). Germline CDR1 SQVTM, CDR2 ANQGSEA. This CDR3 comprises 16 residues. V lost 5 bases, J lost 4 bases, and 23 bases lay in between. CDR3 protein: CSVTPGQKTMGYGYTF. The CDR3, as DNA: TGCAGCGTTACACCGGGACAAAAAACCATGGGCTATGGCTACACCTTC.

The J gene is TRBJ1-4, the V gene TRBV5-1; 7 bases agree with TRBD1. The germline V gene has CDR1 SGHRS and CDR2 YFSETQ. CDR3 length: 15 amino acids. The junction had 7 bases not matched to a gene; V was cut back by 3 bases and J by 5 bases. Here the CDR3 reads CASSSRTGGNEKLFF. CDR3 sequence (DNA): TGCGCCAGCAGCTCGAGGACAGGCGGGAATGAAAAACTGTTTTTT. Combining the CDR3 with reference TRBV5-1 and TRBJ1-4 gives the whole variable domain KAGVTQTPRYLIKTRGQQVTLSCSPISGHRSVSWYQQTPGQGLQFLFEYFSETQRNKGNFPGRFSGRQFSNSRSEMNVSTLELGDSALYLCASSSRTGGNEKLFFGSGTQLSVL.

This clone has a handful of counts. V gene TRBV28 combines with J gene TRBJ1-5; 10 bases line up with TRBD1. CDR1 is MDHEN and CDR2 is SYDVKM in the germline V gene. The CDR3 runs to 15 residues. The V gene end was trimmed by 6 bases and the J gene end by 5 bases; junction bases not matched to a gene: 7. The CDR3 region is CASRTGTGDHQPQHF. The CDR3 DNA sequence: TGTGCCAGCAGAACCGGGACAGGGGATCATCAGCCCCAGCATTTT.

This chain links TRBV7-2 with TRBJ2-2; 8 positions match TRBD1. Losses at the gene ends were 2 bases for V and 3 bases for J; bases not matched to a gene: 8. CDR3 length: 17 residues. From germline, CDR1 is SGHTA and CDR2 FQGNSA. The CDR3 reads CASSLSLRTGYTGELFF. The CDR3 DNA reads as TGTGCCAGCAGCTTAAGTCTCCGGACAGGGTACACCGGGGAGCTGTTTTTT.

The CDR3 DNA reads TGTGCCAGCGATAGCCGTTACAATGAGCAGTTCTTC. Translating gives CASDSRYNEQFF. The V gene is TRBV28, the J gene TRBJ2-1; D unresolved. The CDR3 is 12 amino acids. The germline gives CDR1 MDHEN, CDR2 SYDVKM. V was clipped by 8 bases and J by 4 bases, with 9 bases between them. The full variable domain, completed using reference TRBV28 and TRBJ2-1, is DVKVTQSSRYLVKRTGEKVFLECVQDMDHENMFWYRQDPGLGLRLIYFSYDVKMKEKGDIPEGYSVSREKKERFSLILESASTNQTSMYLCASDSRYNEQFFGPGTRLTVL.

The chain employs TRBV28 and TRBJ2-5, with D possibly matching TRBD2 (7 bases). The CDR3 covers 16 residues. V lost 6 bases to trimming and J lost 4 bases, with 21 bases between them. Germline V gene sequence: CDR1 MDHEN, CDR2 SYDVKM. The CDR3 region is CASSPGGGARGETQYF. The CDR3 region has the DNA TGTGCCAGCAGCCCGGGGGGCGGGGCCCGAGGAGAGACCCAGTACTTC.

V and J are TRBV9 and TRBJ1-1; 7 bases line up with TRBD1. After removal of 3 bases from V and 0 bases from J, the junction contained 5 bases not matched to a gene. The length of the CDR3 is 15 residues. CDR1 is SGDLS and CDR2 is YYNGEE in the germline V gene. The CDR3 nucleotides are TGTGCCAGCAGCGCATACGGGACAGTGAACACTGAAGCTTTCTTT. It is translated as CASSAYGTVNTEAFF.

The chain couples TRBV7-9 to TRBJ1-6, with D possibly TRBD1 on 5 matching bases. The germline CDR1 and CDR2 sequences are SEHNR and FQNEAQ (reference sequence). V was shortened by 5 bases and J by 4 bases, with 18 bases between the two germline ends. CDR3 length: 17 residues. This CDR3 is CASSPRSLGPYNSPLHF. As DNA, the CDR3 is TGTGCCAGCAGCCCGAGGAGTTTGGGGCCGTATAATTCACCCCTCCACTTT. Filled out from reference TRBV7-9 and TRBJ1-6, the complete variable domain reads DTGVSQNPRHKITKRGQNVTFRCDPISEHNRLYWYRQTLGQGPEFLTYFQNEAQLEKSRLLSDRFSAERPKGSFSTLEIQRTEQGDSAMYLCASSPRSLGPYNSPLHFGNGTRLTVT.

The rearrangement uses TRBV4-3 and TRBJ2-7, with 13 bases aligning to TRBD2. Germline lookup yields CDR1 LGHNA and CDR2 YSLEER. This CDR3 has 16 residues. The junction had 15 bases not matched to a gene; V was cut back by 4 bases and J by 12 bases. The CDR3: CASSPGTGTSGAYLYF. CDR3 DNA: TGCGCCAGCAGCCCAGGAACCGGGACTAGCGGGGCTTATTTGTACTTC.

This clone was counted between two and nine times. V usage is TRBV5-4 and J usage is TRBJ2-5; 9 nucleotides line up with TRBD2. The J call may not be correct, given that the DNA end is closer to TRBJ2-7. The CDR3 loop spans 17 amino acids. CDR1 and CDR2 from the germline V gene are SGHNT and YYREEE (reference sequence). The CDR3 sequence: CASSLGGRLAVGYEQYF. The CDR3 coding sequence is TGTGCCAGCAGCTTGGGGGGCCGACTAGCGGTAGGCTACGAGCAGTACTTC.

The chain employs TRBV5-1 and TRBJ2-2, with D possibly matching TRBD1 (5 bases). V was shortened by 0 bases and J by 6 bases, with 9 bases between the two germline ends. This CDR3 has 14 amino acids. CDR1 and CDR2 from the germline V gene are SGHRS and YFSETQ. The CDR3 coding sequence is TGCGCCAGCAGCTTGGACGACAGACCCGGGGAGCTGTTTTTT. Its protein product is CASSLDDRPGELFF.

This clone was seen just once. This rearrangement joins TRBV5-1 to TRBJ2-7, with D tentatively TRBD1 (5 bases). The CDR3 length is 16 residues. V was pared by 4 bases and J by 6 bases, with 23 bases between. Germline lookup yields CDR1 SGHRS and CDR2 YFSETQ. This chain's CDR3 is CASSPRFRETAVEQYF. The CDR3 nucleotides are TGCGCCAGCAGCCCTCGCTTCAGGGAAACTGCAGTCGAGCAGTACTTC.

V usage is TRBV5-4 and J usage is TRBJ2-3; 13 bases match TRBD2. The V segment lost 4 bases and the J segment 5 bases; nucleotides outside the gene matches: 1. This CDR3 is built from 14 residues. CDR1 SGHNT and CDR2 YYREEE come from the germline V gene (reference sequence). The CDR3 coding sequence is TGTGCCAGCAGCACTAGCGGGGGGGGAGATACGCAGTATTTT. Its translation: CASSTSGGGDTQYF.

This chain links TRBV5-1 with TRBJ2-7, with a possible D match to TRBD1 (6 bases). This CDR3 is 16 amino acids long. The germline V gene has CDR1 SGHRS and CDR2 YFSETQ. Deletions cut 4 bases from V and 6 bases from J, with 23 bases between. The CDR3 sequence is CASSPTGQTLRGEQYF. The CDR3 DNA reads TGCGCCAGCAGCCCGACCGGACAGACTCTTAGGGGCGAGCAGTACTTC.